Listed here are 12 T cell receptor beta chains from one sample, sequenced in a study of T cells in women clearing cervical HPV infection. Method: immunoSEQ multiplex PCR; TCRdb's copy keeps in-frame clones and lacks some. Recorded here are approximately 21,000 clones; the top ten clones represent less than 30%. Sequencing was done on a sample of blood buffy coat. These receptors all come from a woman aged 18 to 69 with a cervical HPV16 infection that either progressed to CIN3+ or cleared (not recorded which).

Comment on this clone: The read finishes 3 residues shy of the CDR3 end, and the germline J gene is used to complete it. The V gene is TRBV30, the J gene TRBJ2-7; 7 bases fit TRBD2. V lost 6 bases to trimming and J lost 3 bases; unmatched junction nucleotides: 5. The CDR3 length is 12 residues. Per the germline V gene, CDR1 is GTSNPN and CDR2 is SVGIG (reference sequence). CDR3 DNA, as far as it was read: TGTGCCTGCTTGGCGGGAGACTACGAG. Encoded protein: CACLAGDYE. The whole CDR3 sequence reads CACLAGDYEQYF.

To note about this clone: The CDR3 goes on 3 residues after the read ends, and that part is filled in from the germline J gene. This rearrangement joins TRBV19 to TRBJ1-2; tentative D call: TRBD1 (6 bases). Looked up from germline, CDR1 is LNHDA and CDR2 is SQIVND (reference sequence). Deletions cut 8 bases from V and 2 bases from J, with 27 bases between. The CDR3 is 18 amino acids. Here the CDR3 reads CASRLIGGPQVSNYGYTF. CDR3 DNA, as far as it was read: TGTGCCAGTCGACTTATAGGGGGACCCCAGGTATCGAACTATGGC.

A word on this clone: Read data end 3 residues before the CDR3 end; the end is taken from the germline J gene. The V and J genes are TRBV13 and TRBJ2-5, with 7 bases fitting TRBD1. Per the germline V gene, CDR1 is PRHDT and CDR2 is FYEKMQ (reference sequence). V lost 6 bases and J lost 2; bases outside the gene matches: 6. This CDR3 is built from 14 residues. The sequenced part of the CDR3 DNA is TGTGCCAGCAGTTCTACAGGGGCGCAAGAGACC. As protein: CASSSTGAQET. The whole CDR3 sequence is CASSSTGAQETQYF.

The CDR3 DNA, read in part, is TGTGCCAGCAGAAAGGTGGCTGGGGCCAACGTC. Amino acids: CASRKVAGANV. The full CDR3 reads CASRKVAGANVLTF. This chain connects TRBV11-3 to TRBJ2-6; no clear D. The CDR3 extends 3 residues past the end of the read, so its final part is completed from the germline J gene. The CDR3 has 14 amino acids. The V gene's germline CDR1 is SGHNT and CDR2 YENEEA. Between the trimmed V and J ends, which lost 6 bases and 2 bases, there was a span of 8 bases.

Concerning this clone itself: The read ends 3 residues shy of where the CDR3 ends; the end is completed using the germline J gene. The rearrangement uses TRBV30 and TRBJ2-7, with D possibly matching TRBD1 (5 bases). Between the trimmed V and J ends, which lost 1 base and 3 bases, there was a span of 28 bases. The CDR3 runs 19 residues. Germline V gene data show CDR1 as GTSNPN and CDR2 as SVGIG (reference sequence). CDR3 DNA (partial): TGTGCCTGGAGTGCCAACCCTACGGCAGGGAAATTTTTTATCTACGAG. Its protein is CAWSANPTAGKFFIYE. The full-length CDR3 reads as CAWSANPTAGKFFIYEQYF.

CDR3 sequence: CASSEGQWNSPLHF. CDR3 DNA (partial): TGTGCCAGCAGTGAGGGACAGTGGAATTCACCC. The rearrangement uses TRBV2 and TRBJ1-6, with TRBD1 identical over 7 bases. The CDR3 extends 3 residues past the end of the read, so its final part is completed from the germline J gene. The germline gives CDR1 SNHLY, CDR2 FYNNEI. Trimming removed 3 bases from V and 7 bases from J; junction bases left unmatched: 3. The CDR3 has 14 amino acids.

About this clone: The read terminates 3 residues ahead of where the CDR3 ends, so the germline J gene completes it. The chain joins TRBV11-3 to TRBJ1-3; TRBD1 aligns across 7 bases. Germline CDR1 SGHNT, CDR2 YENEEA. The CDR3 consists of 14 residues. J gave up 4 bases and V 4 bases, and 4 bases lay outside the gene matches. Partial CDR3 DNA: TGTGCCAGCAGCTCTGGACAGGACGGAAACACC. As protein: CASSSGQDGNT. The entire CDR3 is CASSSGQDGNTIYF.

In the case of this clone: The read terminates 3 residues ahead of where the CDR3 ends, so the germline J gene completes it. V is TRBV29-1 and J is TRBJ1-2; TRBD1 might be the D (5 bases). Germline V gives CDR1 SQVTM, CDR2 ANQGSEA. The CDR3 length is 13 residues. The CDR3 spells CSVEKAGGFEYTF. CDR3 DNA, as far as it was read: TGCAGCGTTGAAAAAGCGGGGGGGTTCGAG.

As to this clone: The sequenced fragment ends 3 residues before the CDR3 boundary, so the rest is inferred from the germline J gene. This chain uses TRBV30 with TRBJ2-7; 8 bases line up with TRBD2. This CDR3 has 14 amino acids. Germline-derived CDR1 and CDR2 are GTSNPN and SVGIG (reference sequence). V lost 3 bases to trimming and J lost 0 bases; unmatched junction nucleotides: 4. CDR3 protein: CAWSPTSVSYEQYF. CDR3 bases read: TGTGCCTGGAGCCCGACTAGCGTCTCCTACGAG. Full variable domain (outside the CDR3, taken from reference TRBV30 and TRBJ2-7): SQTIHQWPATLVQPVGSPLSLECTVEGTSNPNLYWYRQAAGRGLQLLFYSVGIGQISSEVPQNLSASRPQDRQFILSSKKLLLSDSGFYLCAWSPTSVSYEQYFGPGTRLTVT.

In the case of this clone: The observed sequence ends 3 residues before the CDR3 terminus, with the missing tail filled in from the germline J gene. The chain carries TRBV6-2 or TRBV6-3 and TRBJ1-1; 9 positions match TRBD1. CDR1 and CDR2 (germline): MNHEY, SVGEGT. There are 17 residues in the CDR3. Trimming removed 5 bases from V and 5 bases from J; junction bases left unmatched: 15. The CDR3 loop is CASSPGQGRMGKTEAFF. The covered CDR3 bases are TGTGCCAGCAGTCCTGGACAGGGGCGGATGGGAAAGACTGAA.

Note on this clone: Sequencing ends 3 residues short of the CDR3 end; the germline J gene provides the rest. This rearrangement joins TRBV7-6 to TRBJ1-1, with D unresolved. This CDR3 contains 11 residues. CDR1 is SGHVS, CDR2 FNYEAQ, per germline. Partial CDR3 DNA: TGTGCCAGCAGCCCAGGTGACGAG. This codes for CASSPGDE. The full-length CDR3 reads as CASSPGDEAFF.

The part of the CDR3 DNA that was read is TGTGCCAGCAGCTCAAGGGGGGGCCCCAATGAC. Translated: CASSSRGGPND. The entire CDR3 protein reads CASSSRGGPNDYTF. J is TRBJ1-2 and V is TRBV7-3; a possible D gene is TRBD1 (6 bases). The DNA ends 3 residues before the CDR3 does, and the rest of the CDR3 is filled in from the germline J gene. This CDR3 comprises 14 residues. CDR1 SGHTA and CDR2 FQGTGA come from the germline V gene.